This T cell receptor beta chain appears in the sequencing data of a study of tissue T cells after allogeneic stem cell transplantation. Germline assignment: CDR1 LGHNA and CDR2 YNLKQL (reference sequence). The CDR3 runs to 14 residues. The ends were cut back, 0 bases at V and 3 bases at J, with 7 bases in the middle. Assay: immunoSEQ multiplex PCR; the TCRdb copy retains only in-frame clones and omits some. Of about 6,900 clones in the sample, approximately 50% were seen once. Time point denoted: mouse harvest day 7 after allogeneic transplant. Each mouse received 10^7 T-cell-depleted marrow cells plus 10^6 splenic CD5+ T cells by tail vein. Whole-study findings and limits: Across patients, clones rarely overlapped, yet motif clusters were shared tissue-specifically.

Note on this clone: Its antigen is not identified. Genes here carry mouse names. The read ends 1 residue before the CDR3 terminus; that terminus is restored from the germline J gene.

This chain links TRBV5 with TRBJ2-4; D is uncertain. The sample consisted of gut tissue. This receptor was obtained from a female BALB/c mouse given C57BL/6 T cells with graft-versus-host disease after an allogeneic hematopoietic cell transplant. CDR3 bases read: TGTGCCAGCAGCCAAGATGGGCAACAAAACACCTTGTAC. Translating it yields CASSQDGQQNTLY. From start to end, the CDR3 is CASSQDGQQNTLYF.